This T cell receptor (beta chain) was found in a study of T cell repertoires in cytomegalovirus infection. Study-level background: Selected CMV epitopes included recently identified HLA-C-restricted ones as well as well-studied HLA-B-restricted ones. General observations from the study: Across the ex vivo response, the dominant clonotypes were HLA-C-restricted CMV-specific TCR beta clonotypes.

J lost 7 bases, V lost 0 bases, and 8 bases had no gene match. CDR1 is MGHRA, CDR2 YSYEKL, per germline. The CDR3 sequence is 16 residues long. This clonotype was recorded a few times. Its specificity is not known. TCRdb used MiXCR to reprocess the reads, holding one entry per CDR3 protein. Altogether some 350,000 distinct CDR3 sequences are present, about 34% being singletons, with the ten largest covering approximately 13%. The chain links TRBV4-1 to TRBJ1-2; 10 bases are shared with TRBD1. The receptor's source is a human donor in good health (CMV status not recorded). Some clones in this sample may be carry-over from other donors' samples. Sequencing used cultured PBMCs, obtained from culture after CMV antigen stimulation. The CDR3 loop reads CASSQDIRDRGFGYTF. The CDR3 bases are TGCGCCAGCAGCCAAGATATTAGGGACAGGGGCTTTGGCTACACCTTC.